The T cell receptor beta chain described here comes from a study of T cell repertoires in cytomegalovirus infection. Across the whole study: Public signatures in TCR beta pointed to CMV infection and matching HLA type.

Germline trimming cut 8 bases from V and 0 bases from J; bases unmatched to any gene: 7. The CDR3 spans 16 residues. Germline V CDR1 and CDR2: LNHNV, YYDKDF (reference sequence). The study, taken as a whole, reports: Dominating the ex vivo response were HLA-C-restricted CMV-specific TCR beta clonotypes.

Note on this clonotype: Its antigen remains unidentified.

TCRdb reprocessed the reads with MiXCR, giving one entry per CDR3 protein. The data contain around 430,000 distinct CDR3 sequences, approximately 40% of them seen just once; the ten biggest clones take up about 45%. The material was cultured PBMCs, obtained from culture after CMV antigen stimulation. V usage is TRBV15 and J usage is TRBJ1-5, with 10 nucleotides matching TRBD1. The clonotype originates from a human donor in good health (CMV status not recorded). Some clones in this sample may be carry-over from other donors' samples. The CDR3, as DNA: TGTGCCACCCAGACAGGGGGCTCGTATAGCAATCAGCCCCAGCATTTT. Protein product: CATQTGGSYSNQPQHF.